These 2 T cell receptor beta chains originate from one sample sequenced in a study of shared T cell receptors in the human thymus listed by TCRdb under 2021. The protocol used for the library was the immunoSEQ multiplex PCR assay. This immuneACCESS table, as held by TCRdb, lists in-frame sequences with V and J called but not all clones. Of the missing ones, under half trace to an unresolved V gene in checked studies; the others have no known cause. The sample table records about 380,000 clones; 95% of these occur just once. In total, the top ten clones hold approximately 0.018% of the sample. Sequenced: thymocytes. These receptors all come from a human donor.

This clone appeared once. V is TRBV23-1 and J is TRBJ2-3, with 8 bases identical to TRBD1. TRBV23-1 is filed as an ORF, its function uncertain. V was pared by 3 bases and J by 3 bases, with 8 bases of the junction left unmatched. The CDR3 runs to 16 residues. The CDR3 spells CASSHRHQGATDTQYF. The CDR3, as DNA: TGCGCCAGCAGTCATCGACACCAGGGGGCAACAGATACGCAGTATTTT.

J is TRBJ2-7 and V is TRBV28; TRBD1 is a possible D gene (7 bases). Trimming left V 5 bases short and J 6 bases short, with 20 bases between. The CDR3 runs 15 residues. Per germline, CDR1 MDHEN and CDR2 SYDVKM. CDR3 coding DNA: TGTGCCAGCAGTACACCCTCAGGGGGGCACGGCGAGCAGTACTTC. It specifies CASSTPSGGHGEQYF.